A selection of T cell receptor beta chains follows, all from one sample in a study of shared clonotypes between healthy human individuals. Assay used: immunoSEQ multiplex PCR; TCRdb lists only in-frame clones, some missing. The sample lists more than 2 million clones; just under 95% were seen once. The source material was naive CD8+ T cells sorted from blood. The receptors come from a man aged 18-30 years in good health. Both conserved end residues are part of each CDR3. The D gene is left open where the match is weak. Not every row has a clone size; where given, it reads once, few, many or a size class.

-	-	TRBV28	TRBJ2-1	CASSLGREQFF	TGTGCCAGCAGTTTAGGTAGGGAGCAGTTCTTC
TRBD1	-	TRBV7-2	TRBJ2-2	CANMTGDTGELFF	TGTGCTAATATGACAGGGGACACCGGGGAGCTGTTTTTT
TRBD2	once	TRBV4-1	TRBJ2-2	CASSQESGTSGRTGELFF	TGCGCCAGCAGCCAAGAAAGCGGGACTAGCGGGAGGACCGGGGAGCTGTTTTTT
TRBD2	-	TRBV5-1	TRBJ2-1	CASSSGTSGGPPYNEQFF	TGCGCCAGCAGCTCCGGGACTAGCGGGGGGCCCCCTTACAATGAGCAGTTCTTC
-	-	TRBV28	TRBJ1-2	CASSTIGEGRKNGYTF	TGTGCCAGCAGTACCATCGGGGAGGGTAGAAAAAATGGCTACACCTTC
TRBD2	-	TRBV5-6	TRBJ2-7	CASSSDSGVNYEQYF	TGTGCCAGCAGCTCAGATAGCGGGGTAAACTACGAGCAGTACTTC
-	few	TRBV7-2	TRBJ2-7	CASSEGGYEQYF	TGTGCCAGCAGCGAGGGCGGCTACGAGCAGTACTTC
-	-	TRBV6-6	TRBJ2-7	CASSHPPQGYYEQYF	TGTGCCAGCAGCCACCCCCCGCAGGGGTACTACGAGCAGTACTTC
TRBD2	-	TRBV7-8	TRBJ2-1	CASSLTGTRSSNEQFF	TGTGCCAGCAGCTTAACCGGGACTAGATCCTCCAATGAGCAGTTCTTC
-	-	TRBV15	TRBJ2-7	CATSSALGSSSYEQYF	TGTGCCACCAGCAGTGCTTTGGGATCTTCGTCTTACGAGCAGTACTTC
-	-	TRBV27	TRBJ2-6	CASSWDRSGANVLTF	TGTGCCAGCAGTTGGGACCGCTCTGGGGCCAACGTCCTGACTTTC
-	-	TRBV19	TRBJ2-3	CASTESVGLPASSTDTQYF	TGTGCCAGTACCGAATCGGTTGGACTACCAGCCTCTAGCACAGATACGCAGTATTTT
-	-	TRBV5-8	TRBJ1-2	CASSLGYGRNYGYTF	TGTGCCAGCAGCTTGGGGTATGGACGGAACTATGGCTACACCTTC
TRBD1	-	TRBV30	TRBJ1-2	CAWVGQGIFYGYTF	TGTGCCTGGGTCGGACAGGGAATCTTCTATGGCTACACCTTC
TRBD2	-	TRBV9	TRBJ2-7	CASRISGRAKYEQYF	TGTGCCAGCAGAATCAGCGGGAGGGCCAAGTACGAGCAGTACTTC
-	-	TRBV13	TRBJ2-1	CASSSRGVHNEQFF	TGTGCCAGCAGCTCCCGTGGGGTCCACAATGAGCAGTTCTTC
-	-	TRBV7-8	TRBJ1-2	CASSLGEVNYGYTF	TGTGCCAGCAGCTTAGGAGAGGTTAACTATGGCTACACCTTC
-	-	TRBV6-5	TRBJ1-5	CASSQTRWPQHF	TGTGCCAGCAGCCAAACACGGTGGCCCCAGCATTTT
TRBD2	-	TRBV4-3	TRBJ2-7	CASSQDKRGSSYEQYF	TGCGCCAGCAGCCAAGATAAGCGGGGAAGCTCCTACGAGCAGTACTTC
TRBD2	-	TRBV7-3	TRBJ2-1	CASSLSGGAAYNEQFF	TGTGCCAGCAGCTTAAGCGGGGGGGCTGCTTACAATGAGCAGTTCTTC
-	-	TRBV19	TRBJ2-7	CASSTGDREQYF	TGTGCCAGTAGTACCGGGGATCGCGAGCAGTACTTC
-	-	TRBV30	TRBJ2-1	CAWSVKIGPLYNEQFF	TGTGCCTGGAGTGTAAAAATAGGGCCGCTCTACAATGAGCAGTTCTTC
TRBD1	-	TRBV5-6	TRBJ2-2	CASSWGQGAVTGELFF	TGTGCCAGCAGCTGGGGACAGGGGGCGGTAACCGGGGAGCTGTTTTTT
TRBD2	-	TRBV7-8	TRBJ2-2	CASSWRLAGIAGELFF	TGTGCCAGCAGCTGGAGACTAGCGGGAATCGCCGGGGAGCTGTTTTTT
-	-	TRBV25-1	TRBJ1-4	CASSAWDEKLFF	TGTGCCAGCAGTGCATGGGATGAAAAACTGTTTTTT
TRBD2	-	TRBV10-1	TRBJ2-1	CASSASGGALNEQFF	TGCGCCAGCAGTGCGAGCGGGGGGGCCCTAAATGAGCAGTTCTTC
TRBD2	-	TRBV6-1	TRBJ2-7	CASKQPSGGEQYF	TGTGCCAGCAAGCAGCCTAGCGGGGGCGAGCAGTACTTC
TRBD2	-	TRBV9	TRBJ2-7	CASSVGAGNEQYF	TGTGCCAGCAGCGTAGGAGCGGGAAACGAGCAGTACTTC
-	-	TRBV4-1	TRBJ2-7	CACSQEVLGGDYEQYF	TGCGCCTGCAGCCAAGAAGTACTCGGGGGAGACTACGAGCAGTACTTC
-	-	TRBV4-3	TRBJ1-3	CASSQNGEGGGNTIYF	TGCGCCAGCAGCCAAAACGGGGAGGGCGGAGGAAACACCATATATTTT
-	once	TRBV6-5	TRBJ1-1	CASSYSGGSLEAFF	TGTGCCAGCAGTTACTCCGGGGGCAGCCTTGAAGCTTTCTTT
-	-	TRBV27	TRBJ2-2	CASSLWGNPNTGELFF	TGTGCCAGCAGTTTATGGGGGAATCCGAACACCGGGGAGCTGTTTTTT
-	-	TRBV19	TRBJ2-7	CASSIWYGASYEQYF	TGTGCCAGTAGTATCTGGTACGGTGCTTCCTACGAGCAGTACTTC
-	-	TRBV6-6	TRBJ2-7	CASSYITAYEQYF	TGTGCCAGCAGTTACATTACAGCTTACGAGCAGTACTTC
-	-	TRBV11-2	TRBJ1-5	CASSIGVGQPQHF	TGTGCCAGCAGTATAGGGGTCGGACAGCCCCAGCATTTT
-	-	TRBV2	TRBJ1-2	CASSEEGDYGYTF	TGTGCCAGCAGTGAAGAAGGGGACTATGGCTACACCTTC
-	once	TRBV27	TRBJ2-1	CASSRFPEVEQFF	TGTGCCAGCAGCCGATTCCCGGAAGTTGAGCAGTTCTTC
TRBD1	-	TRBV7-2	TRBJ2-7	CASSPTGTVYEQYF	TGTGCCAGCAGCCCCACCGGGACAGTCTACGAGCAGTACTTC
-	-	TRBV6-1	TRBJ2-1	CAIHGTTYNEQFF	TGTGCCATCCACGGGACAACCTACAATGAGCAGTTCTTC
-	-	TRBV5-4	TRBJ1-2	CASSLSPGDYGYTF	TGTGCCAGCAGCTTGAGCCCCGGGGACTATGGCTACACCTTC
-	-	TRBV28	TRBJ2-5	CASSPLGEEETQYF	TGTGCCAGCAGTCCTTTGGGGGAGGAGGAGACCCAGTACTTC
-	-	TRBV6-5	TRBJ2-7	CASQGSSFVEQYF	TGTGCCAGTCAGGGGTCCTCTTTCGTTGAGCAGTACTTC
-	-	TRBV10-3	TRBJ2-7	CAISDLNGDRYEQYF	TGTGCCATCAGTGATTTGAACGGGGATCGCTACGAGCAGTACTTC
-	-	TRBV5-8	TRBJ2-7	CASSFRGLEQYF	TGTGCCAGCAGCTTCCGGGGGCTCGAGCAGTACTTC
TRBD1	-	TRBV6-5	TRBJ2-7	CASRDSSAFRDEQYF	TGTGCCAGCCGGGACAGTTCGGCCTTTCGAGATGAGCAGTACTTC
TRBD1	-	TRBV4-3	TRBJ1-6	CASSPTGQGIGSPLHF	TGCGCCAGCAGCCCCACGGGACAGGGAATAGGTTCACCCCTCCACTTT
TRBD1	-	TRBV27	TRBJ2-5	CASSWGTGGETQYF	TGTGCCAGCAGCTGGGGAACAGGGGGAGAGACCCAGTACTTC
TRBD1	many	TRBV30	TRBJ1-5	CAWGQENSNQPQHF	TGTGCCTGGGGACAGGAGAATAGCAATCAGCCCCAGCATTTT
-	-	TRBV4-1	TRBJ1-1	CASSHASGTGAWTEAFF	TGCGCCAGCAGCCACGCCTCAGGGACGGGGGCATGGACTGAAGCTTTCTTT
-	-	TRBV2	TRBJ2-7	CASSDLTGGAYEQYF	TGTGCCAGCAGTGACTTAACAGGGGGGGCCTACGAGCAGTACTTC
TRBD1	-	TRBV5-1	TRBJ2-1	CASSLAGGLHEQFF	TGCGCCAGCAGCTTGGCAGGGGGCTTGCATGAGCAGTTCTTC
TRBD1	-	TRBV11-2	TRBJ2-2	CASSLGQGVDTGELFF	TGTGCCAGCAGCTTAGGGCAGGGGGTGGACACCGGGGAGCTGTTTTTT
TRBD2	-	TRBV28	TRBJ2-7	CASSSRGGLEQYF	TGTGCCAGCTCCTCGCGGGGGGGCCTCGAGCAGTACTTC
TRBD1	-	TRBV2	TRBJ1-1	CASSTMGQENTEAFF	TGTGCCAGCTCTACAATGGGACAGGAGAACACTGAAGCTTTCTTT